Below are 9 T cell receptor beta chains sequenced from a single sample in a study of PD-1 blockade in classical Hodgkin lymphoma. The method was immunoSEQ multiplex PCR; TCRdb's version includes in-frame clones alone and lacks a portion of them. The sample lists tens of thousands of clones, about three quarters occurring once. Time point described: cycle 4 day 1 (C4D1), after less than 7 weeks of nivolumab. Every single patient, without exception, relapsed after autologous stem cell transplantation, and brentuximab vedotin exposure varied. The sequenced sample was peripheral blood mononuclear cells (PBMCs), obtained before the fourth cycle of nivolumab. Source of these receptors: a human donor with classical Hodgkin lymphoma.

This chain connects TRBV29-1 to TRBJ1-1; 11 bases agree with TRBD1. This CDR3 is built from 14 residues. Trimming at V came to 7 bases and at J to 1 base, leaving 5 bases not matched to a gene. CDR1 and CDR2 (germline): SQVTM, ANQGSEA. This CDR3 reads CSAGTGGSNTEAFF. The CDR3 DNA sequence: TGCAGCGCTGGGACAGGGGGGTCGAACACTGAAGCTTTCTTT.

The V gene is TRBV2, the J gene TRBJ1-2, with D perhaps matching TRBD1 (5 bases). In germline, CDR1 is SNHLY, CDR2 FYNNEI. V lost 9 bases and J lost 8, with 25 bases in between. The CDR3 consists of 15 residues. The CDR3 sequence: CASKELGGPLRGYTF. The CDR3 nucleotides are TGTGCCAGTAAAGAACTGGGGGGTCCTCTCCGGGGCTACACCTTC. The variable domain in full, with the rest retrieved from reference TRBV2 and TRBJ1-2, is EPEVTQTPSHQVTQMGQEVILRCVPISNHLYFYWYRQILGQKVEFLVSFYNNEISEKSEIFDDQFSVERPDGSNFTLKIRSTKLEDSAMYFCASKELGGPLRGYTFGSGTRLTVV.

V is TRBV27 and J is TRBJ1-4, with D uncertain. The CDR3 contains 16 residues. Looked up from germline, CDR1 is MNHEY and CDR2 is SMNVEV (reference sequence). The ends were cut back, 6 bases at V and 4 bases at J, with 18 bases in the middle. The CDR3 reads CASRHSGRSFNEKLFF. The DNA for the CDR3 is TGTGCCAGCAGACATTCAGGACGGTCCTTTAATGAAAAACTGTTTTTT.

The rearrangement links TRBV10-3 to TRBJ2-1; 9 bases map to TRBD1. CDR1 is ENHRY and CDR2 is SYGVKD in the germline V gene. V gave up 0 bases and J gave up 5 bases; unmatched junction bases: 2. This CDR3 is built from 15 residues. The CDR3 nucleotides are TGTGCCATCAGTGAGTCGGGGACAGGGAACAATGAGCAGTTCTTC. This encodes CAISESGTGNNEQFF.

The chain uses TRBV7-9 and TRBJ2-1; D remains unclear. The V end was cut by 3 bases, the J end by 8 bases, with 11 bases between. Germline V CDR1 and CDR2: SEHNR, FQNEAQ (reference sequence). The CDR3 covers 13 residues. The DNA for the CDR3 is TGTGCCAGCAGCTTTTTCCAACTCGATGAGCAGTTCTTC. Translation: CASSFFQLDEQFF.

The CDR3 sequence is CAAGVFSYEQYF. The CDR3, as DNA: TGTGCCGCTGGGGTCTTTTCCTACGAGCAGTACTTC. This rearrangement joins TRBV6-5 to TRBJ2-7; D is uncertain. Deletions cut 11 bases from V and 1 base from J, with 12 bases between. From germline, CDR1 is MNHEY and CDR2 SVGAGI. This CDR3 contains 12 residues.

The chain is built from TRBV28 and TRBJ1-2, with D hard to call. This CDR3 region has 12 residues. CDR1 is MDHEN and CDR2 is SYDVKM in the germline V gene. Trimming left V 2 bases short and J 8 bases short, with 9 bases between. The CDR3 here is CASSLRFLGYTF. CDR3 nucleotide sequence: TGTGCCAGCAGTTTACGTTTCCTAGGCTACACCTTC.

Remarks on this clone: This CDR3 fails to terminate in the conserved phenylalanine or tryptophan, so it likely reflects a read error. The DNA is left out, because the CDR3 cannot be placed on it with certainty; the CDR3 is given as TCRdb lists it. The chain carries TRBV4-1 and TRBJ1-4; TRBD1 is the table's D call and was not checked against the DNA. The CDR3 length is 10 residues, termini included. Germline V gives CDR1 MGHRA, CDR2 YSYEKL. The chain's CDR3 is CASSQDSGRL.

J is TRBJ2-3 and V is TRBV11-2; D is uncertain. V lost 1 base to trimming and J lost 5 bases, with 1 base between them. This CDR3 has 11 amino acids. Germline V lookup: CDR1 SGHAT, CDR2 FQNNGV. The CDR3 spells CASSLGDTQYF. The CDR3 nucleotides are TGTGCCAGCAGCTTAGGAGATACGCAGTATTTT.